The 17 T cell receptor beta chains reported below all come from one sample, sequenced in a study of blood T cell repertoires in COVID-19. Assay: immunoSEQ multiplex PCR; the TCRdb copy retains only in-frame clones and omits some. The sample lists approximately 50,000 clones, 88% seen once, with about 3.2% in the top ten. Material for sequencing was peripheral blood. All receptors derive from a human donor in a cohort sampled during active COVID-19.

This clone was seen just once. The rearrangement uses TRBV18 and TRBJ1-2; D gene ambiguous. CDR1 is KGHSH and CDR2 is LQKENI in the germline V gene. V shed 4 bases and J shed 8 bases, with 8 bases lying between them. CDR3 length equals 11 residues. CDR3 residues: CASSRAAGYTF. CDR3 sequence (DNA): TGTGCCAGCTCACGGGCTGCGGGCTACACCTTC. The whole variable domain, remainder taken from reference TRBV18 and TRBJ1-2, is NAGVMQNPRHLVRRRGQEARLRCSPMKGHSHVYWYRQLPEEGLKFMVYLQKENIIDESGMPKERFSAEFPKEGPSILRIQQVVRGDSAAYFCASSRAAGYTFGSGTRLTVV.

This clone appeared a single time. The CDR3 DNA reads as TGTGCCAGTAGTAGGGGGGGGCCACTAGCGGCGAACACCGGGGAGCTGTTTTTT. It is translated as CASSRGGPLAANTGELFF. The chain carries TRBV19 and TRBJ2-2; the match to TRBD2 covers 8 bases. CDR3 size: 18 residues. Per the germline V gene, CDR1 is LNHDA and CDR2 is SQIVND (reference sequence). V lost 4 bases, J lost 0 bases, and 10 bases stayed unmatched.

This sequence joins TRBV5-5 and TRBJ1-5; TRBD1 agrees at 8 bases. Germline lookup yields CDR1 SGHKS and CDR2 YYEKEE (reference sequence). V dropped 4 bases and J dropped 3; count of bases not matched to a gene: 6. CDR3 length: 15 residues. CDR3 amino acids: CASSPTGVPNQPQHF. The CDR3 nucleotides read TGTGCCAGCAGCCCGACAGGGGTCCCCAATCAGCCCCAGCATTTT.

The chain carries TRBV6-6 and TRBJ1-6; 9 bases agree with TRBD1. V was pared by 6 bases and J by 5 bases, with 5 bases of the junction left unmatched. Per the germline V gene, CDR1 is MNHNY and CDR2 is SVGAGI (reference sequence). This CDR3 has 15 amino acids. The CDR3 reads CASSRDRADNSPLHF. CDR3 bases: TGTGCCAGCAGCCGGGACAGGGCCGATAATTCACCCCTCCACTTT.

This chain connects TRBV19 to TRBJ2-1, with TRBD2 matching over 15 bases. Trimming removed 0 bases from V and 7 bases from J; junction bases left unmatched: 7. The length of the CDR3 is 18 residues. In germline, CDR1 is LNHDA, CDR2 SQIVND (reference sequence). The CDR3 nucleotides read TGTGCCAGTAGTATAGACGGACTAGCGGGAGGGGGAGGGAATGAGCAGTTCTTC. It codes for CASSIDGLAGGGGNEQFF.

The rearrangement links TRBV28 to TRBJ1-1, with no clear D. V was clipped by 5 bases and J by 1 base, with 17 bases between them. From germline, CDR1 is MDHEN and CDR2 SYDVKM. This CDR3 spans 16 amino acids. CDR3 bases: TGTGCCAGCAGTCCCGGTTCGCGGCGCCAGAACACTGAAGCTTTCTTT. Its translation is CASSPGSRRQNTEAFF.

The genes are TRBV2 and TRBJ1-6, with a weak D call TRBD1 (5 bases). CDR3 length equals 12 residues. CDR1 is SNHLY, CDR2 FYNNEI, per germline. Between the trimmed V and J ends, which lost 7 bases and 10 bases, there was a span of 11 bases. CDR3 loop: CASNGGTSPLHF. CDR3 coding DNA: TGTGCCAGCAACGGGGGAACATCACCCCTCCACTTT.

The chain uses TRBV5-4 and TRBJ2-1; 10 nucleotides agree with TRBD2. Germline CDR1 is SGHNT and CDR2 is YYREEE (reference sequence). The J segment lost 6 bases and the V segment lost 4 bases, leaving 7 bases of the junction unmatched. The CDR3 length is 15 residues. The CDR3 loop is CASSQKSGRGNEQFF. CDR3 coding DNA: TGTGCCAGCAGCCAGAAAAGCGGGAGGGGCAATGAGCAGTTCTTC.

CDR3 bases: TGTGCCAGCAGCCAAGATGCGAGCGGGGGGTTCTACAATGAGCAGTTCTTC. Residues: CASSQDASGGFYNEQFF. The chain joins TRBV4-2 to TRBJ2-1; 9 bases fit TRBD2. CDR1 and CDR2 (germline): LGHNA, YNFKEQ. The CDR3 spans 17 residues. Unmatched junction bases numbered 6, after V lost 0 bases and J lost 3 bases.

The chain recombines TRBV18 with TRBJ1-6; 7 bases are a match to TRBD1. The CDR3 runs to 14 residues. J gave up 7 bases and V 6 bases, and 6 bases lay outside the gene matches. CDR1 and CDR2 from the germline V gene are KGHSH and LQKENI. This CDR3 is CASSHDRVNSPLHF. The CDR3 DNA sequence: TGTGCCAGCTCTCATGACAGGGTCAATTCACCCCTCCACTTT.

The rearrangement links TRBV12-3 or TRBV12-4 to TRBJ1-1; D remains unclear. V was cut by 7 bases and J by 7 bases, with 13 bases left in between. This CDR3 contains 12 residues. The CDR3 DNA reads as TGTGCCAGCATGGGTGGGCTAATTGAAGCTTTCTTT. Protein sequence: CASMGGLIEAFF.

The chain carries TRBV7-3 and TRBJ2-4, with D possibly TRBD2 on 5 matching bases. The CDR3 is 15 residues long. Deletions cut 2 bases from V and 0 bases from J, with 8 bases between. Looked up from germline, CDR1 is SGHTA and CDR2 is FQGTGA. CDR3 sequence: CASSLQGGAKNIQYF. DNA of the CDR3: TGTGCCAGCAGCTTACAAGGAGGAGCCAAAAACATTCAGTACTTC.

The chain links TRBV7-3 to TRBJ1-5; TRBD1 is a possible D gene (6 bases). This CDR3 region has 16 residues. V lost 11 bases and J 2 bases, leaving 22 bases between the germline ends. Germline assignment: CDR1 SGHTA and CDR2 FQGTGA. The CDR3 DNA sequence: TGTGCCCGCTCCTGGGGGGGCAGGGGCCGCAATCAGCCCCAGCATTTT. Its translation: CARSWGGRGRNQPQHF.

The chain combines TRBV6-1 with TRBJ2-1; 12 positions match TRBD2. Germline V gene sequence: CDR1 MNHNS, CDR2 SASEGT. V dropped 4 bases and J dropped 8; count of bases not matched to a gene: 6. This CDR3 is built from 15 residues. CDR3 protein: CASSVASGRADEQFF. DNA of the CDR3: TGTGCCAGCAGTGTAGCTAGCGGGAGGGCCGATGAGCAGTTCTTC.

The chain couples TRBV5-5 to TRBJ2-3; TRBD2 matches 8 bases. The CDR3 length is 15 residues. Germline assignment: CDR1 SGHKS and CDR2 YYEKEE (reference sequence). J lost 0 bases, V lost 0 bases, and 0 bases had no gene match. CDR3 sequence reads: CASSLASGSTDTQYF. The CDR3 bases are TGTGCCAGCAGCTTGGCTAGCGGGAGCACAGATACGCAGTATTTT.

The chain carries TRBV2 and TRBJ1-1; D perhaps matches TRBD1 (6 bases). The CDR3 totals 10 residues. V was clipped by 9 bases and J by 7 bases, with 9 bases between them. Germline V CDR1 and CDR2: SNHLY, FYNNEI. The CDR3 sequence is CARGAVEAFF. The CDR3 DNA reads TGTGCCAGGGGGGCAGTTGAAGCTTTCTTT.

V and J are TRBV15 and TRBJ2-5, with D perhaps TRBD1 (6 bases). V lost 1 base and J lost 0, with 9 bases in between. This CDR3 comprises 15 residues. Germline assignment: CDR1 LNHNV and CDR2 YYDKDF (reference sequence). CDR3 protein: CATSRVDRYQETQYF. CDR3 coding DNA: TGTGCCACCAGCAGAGTTGACAGGTACCAAGAGACCCAGTACTTC.